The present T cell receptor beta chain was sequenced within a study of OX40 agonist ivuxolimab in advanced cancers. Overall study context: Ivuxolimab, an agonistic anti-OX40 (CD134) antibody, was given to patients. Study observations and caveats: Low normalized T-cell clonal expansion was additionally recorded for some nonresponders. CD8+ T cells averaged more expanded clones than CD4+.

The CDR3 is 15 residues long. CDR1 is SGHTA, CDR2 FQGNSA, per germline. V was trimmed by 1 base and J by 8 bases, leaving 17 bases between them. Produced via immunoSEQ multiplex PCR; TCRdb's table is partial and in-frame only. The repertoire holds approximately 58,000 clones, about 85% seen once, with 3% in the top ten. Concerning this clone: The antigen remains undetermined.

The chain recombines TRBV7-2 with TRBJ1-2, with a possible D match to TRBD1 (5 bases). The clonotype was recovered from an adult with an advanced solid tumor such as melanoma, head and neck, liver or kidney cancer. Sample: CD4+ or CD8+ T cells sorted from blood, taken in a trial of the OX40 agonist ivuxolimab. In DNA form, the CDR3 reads TGTGCCAGCAGCTTAGTGAGGGACCCTACTGGGGGCTACACCTTC. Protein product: CASSLVRDPTGGYTF.